The 3 T cell receptor beta chains given below trace back to one sample, sequenced in a study of beta chain features in type 1 diabetes. General study results and limits: Moderate yet significant TCRB CDR3 shortening was seen in Type 1 diabetes patients in all four CD4+ subsets.

These receptors' targets are unknown. Every bit of the isolated RNA underwent reverse transcription, so sequencing read expressed TCRB transcripts. The method was immunoSEQ multiplex PCR; TCRdb's version includes in-frame clones alone and lacks a portion of them. This sample yields approximately 600,000 clones, of which 9.5% to 15% are seen a single time; around 0.12% belongs to the top ten. Material for sequencing was naive CD4+ T cells from blood. The receptors were gathered from a man in his thirties or forties with type 1 diabetes.

The chain carries TRBV7-9 and TRBJ2-5, with D maybe TRBD1 (6 bases). V was shortened by 6 bases and J by 4 bases, with 12 bases between the two germline ends. This CDR3 contains 13 residues. Germline CDR1 SEHNR, CDR2 FQNEAQ (reference sequence). The CDR3, as DNA: TGTGCCAGCAGACTAACAGGGAGAGAGACCCAGTACTTC. This codes for CASRLTGRETQYF.

The chain links TRBV4-3 to TRBJ2-5; 10 nucleotides match TRBD2. CDR1 is LGHNA, CDR2 YSLEER, per germline. The V segment lost 1 base and the J segment 2 bases; nucleotides outside the gene matches: 1. CDR3 length: 15 residues. The DNA of the CDR3 is TGCGCCAGCAGCCAAGGGACTAGCGGACAAGAGACCCAGTACTTC. Translation gives CASSQGTSGQETQYF.

The chain couples TRBV18 to TRBJ2-3; perhaps TRBD1 as D (6 bases). With 4 bases removed from V and 3 bases from J, the gap between germline ends came to 8 bases. The V gene's germline CDR1 is KGHSH and CDR2 LQKENI. The CDR3 sequence is 13 residues long. The DNA for the CDR3 is TGTGCCAGCTCACGACAGGCGACAGATACGCAGTATTTT. It codes for CASSRQATDTQYF.